Listed below are T cell receptor beta chains from one sample, sequenced in a study of PD-L1 blockade in urothelial cancer. Profiled with immunoSEQ multiplex PCR; TCRdb holds only in-frame clones, not every one. Found here are 130,000 or so clones, around 84% of them singletons; the top ten hold 3.2%. The specimen comprised PBMCs, sampled around atezolizumab (anti-PD-L1) treatment. These receptors were taken from a man between 45 and 60 years old with urothelial cancer. Both conserved end residues are part of each CDR3. The D gene is left open where the match is weak. Not all rows give a size; the values are once, few, many and, for expanded clones, a class.

TRBJ2-5	-	-	TRBV5-4	CASSSPDTSEETQYF	TGTGCCAGCAGCTCACCGGACACAAGTGAAGAGACCCAGTACTTC
TRBJ2-7	-	-	TRBV18	CASSPRGSYEQYF	TGTGCCAGCTCACCAAGAGGAAGCTACGAGCAGTACTTC
TRBJ2-7	-	TRBD2	TRBV5-1	CASSLGLAGDYEQYF	TGCGCCAGCAGCTTGGGGCTAGCGGGAGACTACGAGCAGTACTTC
TRBJ1-1	few	-	TRBV15	CATSRGATPRVFF	TGTGCCACCAGCAGGGGGGCAACTCCCCGCGTCTTCTTT
TRBJ1-2	-	-	TRBV19	CASSIDNPVREYGYTF	TGTGCCAGTAGTATAGATAATCCGGTCCGGGAATATGGCTACACCTTC
TRBJ2-7	-	TRBD1	TRBV5-1	CASSRIQGSSYEQYF	TGCGCCAGCAGCCGTATACAGGGGAGTTCTTACGAGCAGTACTTC
TRBJ2-7	-	-	TRBV19	CASSQTQGYQQYF	TGTGCCAGTAGTCAGACTCAAGGATACCAGCAGTACTTC
TRBJ2-3	-	-	TRBV19	CASSVGAGGTDTQYF	TGTGCCAGTAGCGTGGGGGCGGGAGGCACAGATACGCAGTATTTT
TRBJ1-1	-	-	TRBV7-2	CASSERIGTEAFF	TGTGCCAGCAGTGAAAGGATCGGGACTGAAGCTTTCTTT
TRBJ2-7	few	-	TRBV28	CASRGTFEQYF	TGTGCCAGCAGGGGGACATTCGAGCAGTACTTC
TRBJ2-5	-	TRBD2	TRBV6-1	CASSPAGLVSETQYF	TGTGCCAGCAGTCCCGCGGGACTAGTGTCAGAGACCCAGTACTTC
TRBJ1-2	-	-	TRBV6-1	CASSESGQRGYGYTF	TGTGCCAGCAGTGAATCAGGACAGAGAGGCTATGGCTACACCTTC
TRBJ1-6	once	TRBD1	TRBV30	CAWSIQGAKNSPLHF	TGTGCCTGGAGTATACAGGGGGCGAAGAATTCACCCCTCCACTTT
TRBJ2-7	-	TRBD1	TRBV10-3	CAISESGTGQYF	TGTGCCATCAGTGAGTCAGGGACAGGCCAGTACTTC
TRBJ2-3	-	TRBD2	TRBV5-1	CASSLDGLAGADTQYF	TGCGCCAGCAGCTTGGATGGACTAGCGGGAGCAGATACGCAGTATTTT
TRBJ2-3	-	TRBD2	TRBV5-4	CASSFSTSGTDTQYF	TGTGCCAGCAGCTTTTCGACTAGCGGTACAGATACGCAGTATTTT
TRBJ1-2	-	-	TRBV5-1	CASSLSRGMNYGYTF	TGCGCCAGCAGCTTGTCGCGGGGGATGAACTATGGCTACACCTTC
TRBJ2-2	-	-	TRBV5-7	CASTFGGVANTGELFF	TGTGCCAGCACCTTCGGGGGAGTCGCGAACACCGGGGAGCTGTTTTTT
TRBJ2-7	-	TRBD2	TRBV14	CASSSGTTFYEQYF	TGTGCCAGCAGCTCCGGGACTACCTTCTACGAGCAGTACTTC
TRBJ2-5	-	TRBD1	TRBV30	CAWRMTGMETQYF	TGTGCCTGGAGGATGACAGGGATGGAGACCCAGTACTTC
TRBJ1-1	-	-	TRBV27	CASSWGHSGTEAFF	TGTGCCAGCAGTTGGGGACACTCAGGCACTGAAGCTTTCTTT
TRBJ1-2	-	-	TRBV28	CASSTPRVYGYTF	TGTGCCAGCAGTACCCCCAGGGTCTATGGCTACACCTTC